The text below deals with one T cell receptor (beta chain). The data were taken from a study of beta chain features in type 1 diabetes. Reverse transcription of all isolated RNA meant that expressed TCRB transcripts were sequenced. An average of about 3.57 million reads was obtained for naive, central memory and regulatory T cell samples. Using immunoSEQ multiplex PCR, the repertoire was profiled, and TCRdb retains in-frame clones only, with some absent. This sample yields 130,000 to 150,000 clones, of which about 44% are seen a single time; around 0.45% belongs to the top ten. The V and J ends lost 3 bases and 8 bases respectively, with 19 bases between them. Germline lookup yields CDR1 LNHDA and CDR2 SQIVND (reference sequence). The CDR3 is made up of 16 amino acids.

This receptor was obtained from a man between 18 and 35 years old in good health. Material for sequencing was Tregs from blood. The rearrangement uses TRBV19 and TRBJ1-4; possible D gene TRBD1, 5 bases. The CDR3 DNA sequence: TGTGCCAGTAGTATGGGCAGCAAAGCGGGGGAGGAAAAACTGTTTTTT. It yields the protein CASSMGSKAGEEKLFF.